This record looks at one T cell receptor beta chain sequence and its context. Antigen unknown. The sample comes from a study of T-cell reconstitution after alpha-beta-depleted transplantation in children. Regarding the study as a whole: A year post-transplant, T-cell counts and diversity derived mostly from newly produced T cells.

The TCRbeta library incorporated unique molecular identifiers. MiXCR, applied by TCRdb to the PCR reads, yields one record per CDR3 protein. The sample includes around 270,000 distinct CDR3 sequences, about 9.5% of them seen just once. Deletions cut 1 base from V and 1 base from J, with 17 bases between. The CDR3 spans 17 residues. Looked up from germline, CDR1 is SGHRS and CDR2 is YFSETQ. This clonotype originated in a boy in the first two years of life with acute myeloid leukemia, due to receive a stem cell transplant. V and J are TRBV5-1 and TRBJ2-5, with D perhaps TRBD2 (5 bases). The sample here was PBMCs, taken before TCRalphabeta/CD19-depleted stem cell transplant. CDR3 sequence (DNA): TGCGCCAGCAGCTTGCGAACAGCTAGGACTGTCCAAGAGACCCAGTACTTC. It encodes CASSLRTARTVQETQYF. Supplemented by reference TRBV5-1 and TRBJ2-5, the full variable domain reads KAGVTQTPRYLIKTRGQQVTLSCSPISGHRSVSWYQQTPGQGLQFLFEYFSETQRNKGNFPGRFSGRQFSNSRSEMNVSTLELGDSALYLCASSLRTARTVQETQYFGPGTRLLVL.